This TCR beta chain was observed in a study of blood T cell repertoires in COVID-19. Overall study: Sites in the United States, Italy and Spain provided acute and convalescent COVID-19 samples. T cells, B-cell-depleted T cells, or PBMCs supplied cDNA or gDNA.

Original data processing: Amplification of reference gene primers provided the estimated nucleated cell counts. Method: immunoSEQ multiplex PCR; TCRdb's copy keeps in-frame clones and lacks some. Clone size and V and J calls were adopted from that table, with D and trimming inferred from the DNA. The table has 70,000 or so clones, 79% seen once. The CDR3 sequence is 15 residues long. CDR1 and CDR2 (germline): SNHLY, FYNNEI. V was clipped by 6 bases and J by 6 bases, with 15 bases between them. The chain combines TRBV2 with TRBJ1-6; D may be TRBD1 (6 bases). Sample: peripheral blood. The clonotype was recovered from a man aged 55-75 years with acute or convalescent COVID-19. CDR3 amino acids: CASRDSRGGNSPLHF. The DNA for the CDR3 is TGTGCCAGCAGGGACAGCCGCGGAGGTAATTCACCCCTCCACTTT.